These 18 T cell receptor beta chains originate from one sample sequenced in a study of cytotoxic CD8 clonotypes in ibrutinib-treated CLL. Method: immunoSEQ multiplex PCR; TCRdb's copy keeps in-frame clones and lacks some. The table shows around 150,000 clones, with about 88% occurring only once. The input for sequencing was PBMCs, taken at disease progression, from a patient treated with ibrutinib. These receptors originate from a human donor with chronic lymphocytic leukemia.

V is TRBV19 and J is TRBJ2-4; a possible D gene is TRBD1 (5 bases). This CDR3 has 19 residues. V was pared by 2 bases and J by 1 base, with 21 bases between. Germline V gene data show CDR1 as LNHDA and CDR2 as SQIVND (reference sequence). The CDR3 region has the DNA TGTGCCAGTAGTATAATGCCCCTTGGGATAGGGGCGGCCAAAAACATTCAGTACTTC. It yields the protein CASSIMPLGIGAAKNIQYF.

This sequence joins TRBV7-6 and TRBJ1-3; D is possibly TRBD1 (5 bases). V was clipped by 3 bases and J by 2 bases, with 11 bases between them. Germline loops: CDR1 SGHVS, CDR2 FNYEAQ. There are 15 residues in the CDR3. The CDR3 here is CASSFGQGTGNTIYF. DNA of the CDR3: TGTGCCAGCAGCTTTGGCCAGGGTACTGGAAACACCATATATTTT.

This chain uses TRBV10-1 with TRBJ2-2, with D perhaps matching TRBD1 or TRBD2 (5 bases each). Germline V gene sequence: CDR1 WNHNN, CDR2 SYGVQD (reference sequence). The germline V and J ends were trimmed by 6 bases and 1 base, with 12 bases remaining between them. The CDR3 sequence is 15 residues long. The chain's CDR3 is CASRPGTQNTGELFF. The DNA of the CDR3 is TGCGCCAGCAGACCCGGGACCCAGAACACCGGGGAGCTGTTTTTT.

The J gene is TRBJ1-5, the V gene TRBV6-5; 8 nucleotides match TRBD1. This CDR3 comprises 14 residues. V lost 6 bases to trimming and J lost 4 bases; unmatched junction nucleotides: 5. The germline V gene has CDR1 MNHEY and CDR2 SVGAGI. The CDR3 reads CASRVGQGNQPQHF. CDR3 nucleotide sequence: TGTGCCAGCAGGGTAGGACAGGGAAATCAGCCCCAGCATTTT.

The chain employs TRBV18 and TRBJ1-4, with a tentative D call TRBD1 (6 bases). V lost 2 bases, J lost 5 bases, and 15 bases lay in between. The CDR3 totals 16 residues. Per germline, CDR1 KGHSH and CDR2 LQKENI. This CDR3 reads CASSPGGPGVNEKLFF. As DNA, the CDR3 is TGTGCCAGCTCACCAGGTGGTCCAGGGGTAAATGAAAAACTGTTTTTT. The variable domain in full, with the rest retrieved from reference TRBV18 and TRBJ1-4, is NAGVMQNPRHLVRRRGQEARLRCSPMKGHSHVYWYRQLPEEGLKFMVYLQKENIIDESGMPKERFSAEFPKEGPSILRIQQVVRGDSAAYFCASSPGGPGVNEKLFFGSGTQLSVL.

The rearrangement links TRBV5-3 to TRBJ2-4; D may be TRBD1 (5 bases). TRBV5-3 is labeled an ORF, and its function is uncertain. The V gene lost 0 bases and the J gene lost 5 bases, with 18 bases spanning the gap. The CDR3 is 17 amino acids. The CDR3 loop reads CARSLVRGHRLENIQYF. In DNA, the CDR3 is TGTGCCAGAAGCTTGGTTCGAGGACACCGGCTGGAAAACATTCAGTACTTC.

The chain joins TRBV29-1 to TRBJ2-1; 8 bases are shared with TRBD1. CDR3 size: 12 residues. Germline values: CDR1 SQVTM, CDR2 ANQGSEA. The V and J ends lost 7 bases and 7 bases, in that order; junction bases with no gene match: 6. CDR3 in amino acids: CSARTGSNEQFF. The CDR3 nucleotides are TGCAGCGCCCGGACAGGGTCGAATGAGCAGTTCTTC.

Regarding this clone: The germline gene is not matched at one end of the junction; a read error may be the cause. The chain employs TRBV7-9 and TRBJ2-7; 10 bases agree with TRBD2. This CDR3 is 18 amino acids long. CDR1 is SEHNR, CDR2 FQNEAQ, per germline (reference sequence). The CDR3 loop reads CASEIAGRWTSGAPLGWF. The CDR3 nucleotides read TGTGCCAGCGAGATTGCGGGACGGTGGACTAGCGGAGCGCCCCTCGGGTGGTTC. Full variable domain (remainder filled in from reference TRBV7-9 and TRBJ2-7): DTGVSQNPRHKITKRGQNVTFRCDPISEHNRLYWYRQTLGQGPEFLTYFQNEAQLEKSRLLSDRFSAERPKGSFSTLEIQRTEQGDSAMYLCASEIAGRWTSGAPLGWFGPGTRLTVT.

The chain uses TRBV15 and TRBJ1-1; 7 nucleotides agree with TRBD1. Germline CDR1 is LNHNV and CDR2 is YYDKDF (reference sequence). The CDR3 length is 14 residues. V shed 5 bases and J 3 bases; nucleotides not matched to a gene: 6. The chain's CDR3 is CATSGDRWDTEAFF. In DNA, the CDR3 is TGTGCCACCAGCGGGGACAGATGGGACACTGAAGCTTTCTTT.

The J gene is TRBJ2-3, the V gene TRBV9; 12 nucleotides align to TRBD2. Germline lookup yields CDR1 SGDLS and CDR2 YYNGEE. This CDR3 region has 16 residues. J lost 1 base, V lost 4 bases, and 4 bases had no gene match. The CDR3 DNA reads TGTGCCAGCAGCCCCGGACTAGCGGGGCGCACAGATACGCAGTATTTT. It translates to CASSPGLAGRTDTQYF.

The CDR3 nucleotides read TGTGCCAGCAGCCTCTTTTTTCCATCTAGGAACACTGAAGCTTTCTTT. It encodes CASSLFFPSRNTEAFF. V is TRBV5-6 and J is TRBJ1-1; D not resolved. There are 16 residues in the CDR3. V was shortened by 4 bases and J by 1 base, with 17 bases between the two germline ends. The germline V gene has CDR1 SGHDT and CDR2 YYEEEE.

The chain employs TRBV6-1 and TRBJ1-5; TRBD1 is a possible D gene (5 bases). The CDR3 length is 15 residues. Germline V CDR1 and CDR2: MNHNS, SASEGT. V lost 2 bases and J 1 base, leaving 9 bases between the germline ends. CDR3 loop: CASSEMWGSNQPQHF. In DNA, the CDR3 is TGTGCCAGCAGTGAAATGTGGGGGAGCAATCAGCCCCAGCATTTT.

The chain has TRBV4-1 and TRBJ1-1, with D unclear. The CDR3 totals 11 residues. V dropped 7 bases and J dropped 4 bases, with 7 bases sitting between them. Per germline, CDR1 MGHRA and CDR2 YSYEKL. The CDR3 DNA reads as TGCGCCAGCACCGGGATCACTGAAGCTTTCTTT. Its protein product is CASTGITEAFF.

The J gene is TRBJ1-2, the V gene TRBV28; D is ambiguous. V dropped 3 bases and J dropped 4 bases, with 12 bases sitting between them. Per germline, CDR1 MDHEN and CDR2 SYDVKM. This CDR3 region has 14 residues. CDR3 bases: TGTGCCAGCAGTTTGATAGGTAGTTCCTATGGCTACACCTTC. It is translated as CASSLIGSSYGYTF.

Concerning this clone: Other DNA variants within this sample encode the same CDR3. The V call is TRBV5-1, the J call TRBJ1-1; D is unclear. Trimming removed 2 bases at V and 1 base at J, with 6 bases between. The CDR3 is 13 amino acids. The V gene's germline CDR1 is SGHRS and CDR2 YFSETQ. The CDR3 DNA is TGCGCCAGCAGCTTATCTCCGAACACTGAAGCTTTCTTT. This encodes CASSLSPNTEAFF.

The chain recombines TRBV6-7 with TRBJ2-7; TRBD2 aligns across 14 bases. TRBV6-7 is designated an ORF whose function remains uncertain. The CDR3 is made up of 19 amino acids. With 1 base clipped from V and 4 bases from J, the junction kept 12 bases outside the gene matches. CDR3 nucleotide sequence: TGTGCCAGCAGTTACTGCAGGACTAGCGGGAGGCCCTTATCGTACGAGCAGTACTTC. This gives the protein CASSYCRTSGRPLSYEQYF.

The chain recombines TRBV7-3 with TRBJ2-3, with 7 bases fitting TRBD1. The CDR3 totals 16 residues. Germline V CDR1 and CDR2: SGHTA, FQGTGA. V was pared by 5 bases and J by 1 base, with 9 bases of the junction left unmatched. Written as DNA, the CDR3 is TGTGCCAGCAGCCCTGGGCGGCAGGGGGGCACAGATACGCAGTATTTT. This sequence encodes CASSPGRQGGTDTQYF.

V gene TRBV6-5 combines with J gene TRBJ2-7; no firm D call. Trimming cost V 0 bases and J 0 bases, with 12 bases left between them. The CDR3 is 16 amino acids. The germline V gene encodes CDR1 MNHEY and CDR2 SVGAGI. CDR3 residues: CASSYSVAHNSYEQYF. CDR3 coding DNA: TGTGCCAGCAGTTACTCAGTAGCTCACAACTCCTACGAGCAGTACTTC.